This T cell receptor beta chain was captured by sequencing in a study of glioma-infiltrating T cells. Study-wide results and limits: CDR3 overlap between tissue and blood was very small. Tissue-blood divergence was below expectation in non-neoplastic patients, above in gliomas.

This clonotype was seen repeatedly, ten times or more. The antigen is not known. The CDR3 runs 12 residues. Germline V gives CDR1 LNHDA, CDR2 SQIVND (reference sequence). V shed 9 bases and J shed 5 bases, with 13 bases lying between them. Using RNA template, CDR3s of TCR alpha and beta were amplified with iRepertoire arm-PCR. Tissue mRNA or PBMC total RNA, roughly 90-400 ng, went into one-step reverse transcription and amplification. From the multiplex PCR reads, TCRdb called clonotypes with MiXCR, one entry per CDR3 protein. The sample gives some 190,000 distinct CDR3 sequences, 32% of which show up once; around 20% is in the top ten.

The receptor comes from a human donor with low-grade glioma or glioblastoma, undergoing nonglioma brain surgery, or in good health (not recorded which). The sample comprised glioma tissue, nonneoplastic brain tissue, or PBMCs (not recorded which). The V call is TRBV19, the J call TRBJ1-2; D is possibly TRBD1 (5 bases). CDR3: CASSTGRYGYTF. The CDR3 nucleotides are TGTGCCAGCTCAACGGGACGGTATGGCTACACCTTC.